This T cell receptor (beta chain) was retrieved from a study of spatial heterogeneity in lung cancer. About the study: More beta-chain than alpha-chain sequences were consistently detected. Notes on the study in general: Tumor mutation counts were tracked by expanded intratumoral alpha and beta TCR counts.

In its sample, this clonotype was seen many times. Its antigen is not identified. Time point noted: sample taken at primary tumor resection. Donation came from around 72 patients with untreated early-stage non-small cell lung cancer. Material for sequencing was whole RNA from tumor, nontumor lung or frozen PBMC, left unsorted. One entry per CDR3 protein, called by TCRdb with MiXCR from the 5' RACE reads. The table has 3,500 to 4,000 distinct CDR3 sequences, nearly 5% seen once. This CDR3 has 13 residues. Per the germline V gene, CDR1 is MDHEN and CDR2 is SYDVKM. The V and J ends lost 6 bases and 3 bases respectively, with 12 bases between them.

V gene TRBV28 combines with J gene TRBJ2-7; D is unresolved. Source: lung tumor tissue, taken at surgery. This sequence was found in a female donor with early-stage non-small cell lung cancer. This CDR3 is CASSTGPSYEQYF. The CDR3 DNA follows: TGTGCCAGCAGCACTGGGCCCAGCTACGAGCAGTACTTC. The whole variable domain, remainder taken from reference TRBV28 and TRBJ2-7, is DVKVTQSSRYLVKRTGEKVFLECVQDMDHENMFWYRQDPGLGLRLIYFSYDVKMKEKGDIPEGYSVSREKKERFSLILESASTNQTSMYLCASSTGPSYEQYFGPGTRLTVT.